This TCR beta chain was captured by sequencing in a study of blood T cell repertoires in COVID-19. Study summary: T cells, B-cell-depleted T cells, or PBMCs provided the cDNA or gDNA that served as material.

Sequenced by immunoSEQ multiplex PCR; TCRdb stores in-frame clones only, minus some. The sample contains about 330,000 clones, over 75% of which appear only once. This clone was observed a few times. Germline assignment: CDR1 GTSNPN and CDR2 SVGIG (reference sequence). Losses at the gene ends were 3 bases for V and 0 bases for J; bases not matched to a gene: 6. This CDR3 comprises 15 residues. This TCR derives from a human donor in a cohort sampled during active COVID-19. Specimen: peripheral blood. V usage is TRBV30 and J usage is TRBJ2-3; the match to TRBD1 covers 7 bases. The chain's CDR3 is CAWRTGQTSTDTQYF. CDR3 nucleotide sequence: TGTGCCTGGAGGACGGGACAGACTAGCACAGATACGCAGTATTTT.